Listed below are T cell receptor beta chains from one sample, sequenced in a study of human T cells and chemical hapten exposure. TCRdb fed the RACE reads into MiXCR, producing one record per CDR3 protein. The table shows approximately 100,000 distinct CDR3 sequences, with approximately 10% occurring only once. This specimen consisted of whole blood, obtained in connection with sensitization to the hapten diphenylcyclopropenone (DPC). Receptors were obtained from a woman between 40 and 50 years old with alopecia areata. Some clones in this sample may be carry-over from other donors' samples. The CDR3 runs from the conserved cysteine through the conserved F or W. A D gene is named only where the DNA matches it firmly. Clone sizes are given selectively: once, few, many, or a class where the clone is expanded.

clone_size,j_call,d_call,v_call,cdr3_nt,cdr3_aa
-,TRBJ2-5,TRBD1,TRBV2,TGTGCCAGCAGCGAAAGGGTCGGGACAGGAAAGACCCAGTACTTC,CASSERVGTGKTQYF
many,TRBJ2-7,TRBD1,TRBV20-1,TGCAGTGCTAGCGGGACAGATGGGATCTACGAGCAGTACTTC,CSASGTDGIYEQYF
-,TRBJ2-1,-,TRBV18,TGTGCCAGCTCACGGGACACCTCCTACAATGAGCAGTTCTTC,CASSRDTSYNEQFF
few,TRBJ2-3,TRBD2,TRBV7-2,TGTGCCAGCAGCTTAGGGACTAGCGGGGGGGCCACAGATACGCAGTATTTT,CASSLGTSGGATDTQYF
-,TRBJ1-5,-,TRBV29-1,TGCAGCGTTGTTCCAGGGGAGAGCAATCAGCCCCAGCATTTT,CSVVPGESNQPQHF
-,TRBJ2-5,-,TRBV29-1,TGCAGCGTTGTAAGGGAGGCAGAGACCCAGTACTTC,CSVVREAETQYF
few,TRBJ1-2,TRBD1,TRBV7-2,TGTGCCAGCAGCTTAGAGGCGCAGGGGGCTACACCCAACTATGGCTACACCTTC,CASSLEAQGATPNYGYTF
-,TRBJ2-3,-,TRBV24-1,TGTGCCACCAGTGATTCGGCAAGCCCCACAGATACGCAGTATTTT,CATSDSASPTDTQYF
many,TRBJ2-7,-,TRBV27,TGTGCCAGCAGTTTATCATCGACAGCCTACGAGCAGTACTTC,CASSLSSTAYEQYF
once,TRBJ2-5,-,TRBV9,TGTGCCAGCAGCGTAGCAGGGCAATTCTTGGAGACCCAGTACTTC,CASSVAGQFLETQYF
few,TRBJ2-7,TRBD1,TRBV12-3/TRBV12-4,TGTGCCAGCAGTTTGGGAATCGGACAGGGCATCTACGAGCAGTACTTC,CASSLGIGQGIYEQYF
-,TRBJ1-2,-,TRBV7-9,TGTGCCAGCAGCTCGGACGGGGGCTATGGCTACACCTTC,CASSSDGGYGYTF
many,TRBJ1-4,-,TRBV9,TGTGCCAGCAGCGTAGCTACCGGGCAGGGCAATGAAAAACTGTTTTTT,CASSVATGQGNEKLFF
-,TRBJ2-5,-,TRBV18,TGTGCCAGCTCACCGGGGTTCAGGGAGACCCAGTACTTC,CASSPGFRETQYF
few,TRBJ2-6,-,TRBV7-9,TGTGCCAGCAGCTTAGAGACGATCGGGGCCAACGTCCTGACTTTC,CASSLETIGANVLTF
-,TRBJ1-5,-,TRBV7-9,TGTGCCAGCAGCTTAGCAGGTTTGGGCAGACCCAATCAGCCCCAGCATTTT,CASSLAGLGRPNQPQHF
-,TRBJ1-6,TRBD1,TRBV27,TGTGCCAGCACCCCACAGGGGTATAATTCACCCCTCCACTTT,CASTPQGYNSPLHF
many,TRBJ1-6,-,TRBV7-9,TGTGCCAGCAGCTGGCAGGAATTGGCATCACCCCTCCACTTT,CASSWQELASPLHF
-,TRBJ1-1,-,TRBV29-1,TGCAGCGTTAGGCAGCAGACCGAACAAGGTGAAGCTTTCTTT,CSVRQQTEQGEAFF
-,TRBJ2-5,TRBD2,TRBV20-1,TGCAGTGCTGAACTAGCGGCACAAGAGACCCAGTACTTC,CSAELAAQETQYF
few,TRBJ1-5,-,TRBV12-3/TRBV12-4,TGTGCCAGCAGCCTGGGGGAAAATCGGCCCCAGCATTTT,CASSLGENRPQHF
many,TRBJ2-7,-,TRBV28,TGTGCCAGCCTCGGGGATCGCGAGCAGTACTTC,CASLGDREQYF
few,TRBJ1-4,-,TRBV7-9,TGTGCCAGCAGCTTAAGCCAGACGGAGCGTGGGGAAAAACTGTTTTTT,CASSLSQTERGEKLFF
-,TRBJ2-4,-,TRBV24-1,TGTGCCACCAGTTCAGGACTGGGAAACATTCAGTACTTC,CATSSGLGNIQYF
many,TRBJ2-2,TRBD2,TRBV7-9,TGTGCCAGCAGCTTTAGCCCGGGACTAGCCAACACCGGGGAGCTGTTTTTT,CASSFSPGLANTGELFF
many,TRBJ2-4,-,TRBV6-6,TGTGCCAGCATTGGAGTATCGGCCAAAAACATTCAGTACTTC,CASIGVSAKNIQYF
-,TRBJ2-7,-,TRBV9,TGTGCCAGCAGCCCATATGGATCCCCGGCGGACGAGCAGTACTTC,CASSPYGSPADEQYF
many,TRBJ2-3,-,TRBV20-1,TGCAGTGCTAGAGGCCAACAGATGAAGTTCCGCACAGATACGCAGTATTTT,CSARGQQMKFRTDTQYF
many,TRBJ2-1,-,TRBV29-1,TGCAGCGTTGAGACCATCCAGGGGGGGGAGCAGTTCTTC,CSVETIQGGEQFF
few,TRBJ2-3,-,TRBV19,TGTGCCAGTAACCGGGACCCCAGCACAGATACGCAGTATTTT,CASNRDPSTDTQYF
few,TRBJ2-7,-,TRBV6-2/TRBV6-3,TGTGCCAGCACGACAGGAGCCTACGAGCAGTACTTC,CASTTGAYEQYF